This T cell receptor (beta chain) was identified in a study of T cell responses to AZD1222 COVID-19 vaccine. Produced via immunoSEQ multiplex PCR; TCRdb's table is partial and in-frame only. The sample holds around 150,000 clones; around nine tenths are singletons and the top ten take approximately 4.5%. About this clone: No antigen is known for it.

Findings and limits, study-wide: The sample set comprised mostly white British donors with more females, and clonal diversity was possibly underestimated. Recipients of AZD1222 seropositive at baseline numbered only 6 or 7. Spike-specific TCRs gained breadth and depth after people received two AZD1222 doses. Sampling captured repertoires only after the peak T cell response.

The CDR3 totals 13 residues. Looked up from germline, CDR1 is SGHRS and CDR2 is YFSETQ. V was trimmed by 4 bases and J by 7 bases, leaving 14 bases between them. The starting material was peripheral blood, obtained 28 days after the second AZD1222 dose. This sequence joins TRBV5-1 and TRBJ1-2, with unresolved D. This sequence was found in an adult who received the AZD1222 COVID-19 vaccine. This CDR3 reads CASSPSGEGGYTF. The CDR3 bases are TGCGCCAGCAGCCCGTCGGGCGAGGGTGGCTACACCTTC.